Listed below are T cell receptor beta chains from one sample, sequenced in a study of shared T cell receptors in the human thymus. Generated by immunoSEQ multiplex PCR, the TCRdb table keeps only in-frame clones and is missing some. The sample yields hundreds of thousands of clones, 75% to 80% seen once. These data were also filed under a second study, of human thymus T cells.

Input material: thymocytes. The receptors come from a boy in the first two years of life with a congenital heart defect. CDR3s include the opening cysteine and the closing phenylalanine or tryptophan. A D gene is named only where the DNA matches it firmly. The listing skips clone size in some rows; elsewhere it reads once, few, many or a size class.

TRBJ2-7 TRBV5-8 . . TGTGCCAGCAGCTGGCACGCTGGAGGGTACTACGAGCAGTACTTC CASSWHAGGYYEQYF
TRBJ1-2 TRBV5-1 . . TGCGCCAGCAGCCCCCACGTGGCGGCCTCCTATGGCTACACCTTC CASSPHVAASYGYTF
TRBJ2-7 TRBV30 . . TGTGCCTGGGACAGGGCAAGGGACTCCGGGGGCTACGAGCAGTACTTC CAWDRARDSGGYEQYF
TRBJ2-5 TRBV23-1 . . TGCGCCAGCAGTCAATCATTCAGCGGGTCACAAGAGATGGCCCAGTACTTC CASSQSFSGSQEMAQYF
TRBJ2-2 TRBV7-9 TRBD2 . TGTGCCAGCAGCGCCAGACTAGCGGGAGCAATCGCGAACACCGGGGAGCTGTTTTTT CASSARLAGAIANTGELFF
TRBJ2-7 TRBV14 . . TGTGCCAGCAGCCCCCCGGAGGGTAGCGAGAATTACGAGCAGTACTTC CASSPPEGSENYEQYF
TRBJ2-2 TRBV4-1 TRBD1 . TGCGCCAGCAGCCAAGTAGGCCAGGGGGCCACCGGGGAGCTGTTTTTT CASSQVGQGATGELFF
TRBJ1-1 TRBV30 . . TGTGCCTGGGGGCAAATGAACACTGAAGCTTTCTTT CAWGQMNTEAFF
TRBJ1-1 TRBV19 . . TGTGCCAGCGAGAACGGGGACACTGAAGCTTTCTTT CASENGDTEAFF
TRBJ2-1 TRBV4-2 . . TGTGCCAGCAGCCAAGTCGGGCGGGTCGCTTACAATGAGCAGTTCTTC CASSQVGRVAYNEQFF
TRBJ2-1 TRBV5-1 TRBD1 . TGCGCCAGCAGCCTCGAGCAGGGGGTGGTTGAGCAGTTCTTC CASSLEQGVVEQFF
TRBJ1-1 TRBV28 TRBD1 few TGTGCCAGCAGTCCCCGACAGGGAGCGAACACTGAAGCTTTCTTT CASSPRQGANTEAFF
TRBJ2-7 TRBV27 TRBD1 . TGTGCCAGCGGCCGGATCGGACAGGGGCCATTGTACGAGCAGTACTTC CASGRIGQGPLYEQYF
TRBJ2-1 TRBV4-1 . . TGCGCCAGCAGCCAAGATCCAGCGTACGTCTACAATGAGCAGTTCTTC CASSQDPAYVYNEQFF
TRBJ2-3 TRBV7-2 TRBD1 few TGTGCCAGCAGCACTCCTGGACAGGAAAGCACAGATACGCAGTATTTT CASSTPGQESTDTQYF
TRBJ2-7 TRBV11-3 . . TGTGCCAGCAGTTCACAGTCGACCTACGAGCAGTACTTC CASSSQSTYEQYF
TRBJ2-3 TRBV4-3 TRBD2 once TGCGCCAGCAGCCAAGGCGCTAGCGGGGAGGCGTATACGCAGTATTTT CASSQGASGEAYTQYF